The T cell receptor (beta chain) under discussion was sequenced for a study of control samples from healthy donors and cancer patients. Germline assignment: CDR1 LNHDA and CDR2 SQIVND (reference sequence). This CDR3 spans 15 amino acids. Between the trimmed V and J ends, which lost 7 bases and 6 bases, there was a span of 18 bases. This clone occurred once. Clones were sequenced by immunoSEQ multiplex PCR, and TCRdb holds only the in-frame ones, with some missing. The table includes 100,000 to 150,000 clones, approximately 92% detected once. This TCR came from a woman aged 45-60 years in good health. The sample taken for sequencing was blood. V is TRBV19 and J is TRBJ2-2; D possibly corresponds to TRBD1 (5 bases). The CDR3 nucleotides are TGTGCCAGTAAAGGGATCACAGGTCTGGCCGGGGAGCTGTTTTTT. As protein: CASKGITGLAGELFF.